Given below is one T cell receptor beta chain in context. The CDR3 length is 15 residues. Per the germline V gene, CDR1 is SGHNT and CDR2 is YENEEA. Trimming at V came to 4 bases and at J to 3 bases, leaving 4 bases not matched to a gene. These data belong to a study of blood T cell repertoires in COVID-19. The data were produced by immunoSEQ multiplex PCR, yet TCRdb's version contains in-frame clones alone and is incomplete. The table records roughly 330,000 clones, 70% to 90% of them present only once. The chain joins TRBV11-3 to TRBJ2-1; 9 nucleotides agree with TRBD2. The sequenced material came from peripheral blood. The receptor was isolated from a woman aged 45-65 years with active or convalescent COVID-19. The CDR3 protein is CASSSQTSGYNEQFF. The CDR3 DNA is TGTGCCAGCAGCTCACAGACTAGCGGCTACAATGAGCAGTTCTTC.